The entry below gives a single T cell receptor (beta chain) sequence along with its context. Its antigen is unknown. No base quality information exists; no much larger clone differs at one position. The germline V end is reduced by 4 bases and the J end by 1 base; junction bases left unmatched: 12. Taken from the germline V gene, the CDR1 and CDR2 loops are LGHNA and YSLEER. The CDR3 runs 18 amino acids, cysteine and phenylalanine included. Only the CDR3 portion is preserved as DNA: 54 bases, with reading frame beginning at the first base. These data belong to a study of molecular identifiers for immune sequencing clone quantification (dated by TCRdb to 2017 to 2018). General notes on the study: For a replicate experiment, RNA from roughly 18,000 or 92,000 naive CD8 T cells was divided into five aliquots, and four of the five aliquots were sequenced. This methods study benchmarked molecular-identifier clustering-based TCR repertoire sequencing (MIDCIRS) and TCR RNA copy counting, using CD8 T cells to do so.

Libraries of naive CD8 T cells were generated from approximately 20,000 to 1,000,000 sorted cells, with 10%, 30% or 50% of the purified RNA used. Naive CD8 T cells were FACS-sorted as CD8+CD4-CCR7+CD45RA+ on a BD FACSAria II into RLT Plus buffer. To test detection sensitivity, Jurkat RNA equal to around 11 TCR copies was added to samples of about 20,000-1,100,000 naive CD8 T cells. CD8 T cells were enriched with RosetteSep CD8+ T Cell Enrichment Cocktail and Ficoll-Paque, followed by ACK red cell lysis. Study-wide conclusions, independent of this receptor: In CMV-specific effector cells, over 99% of molecules were held by clones above 20 RNA copies, whereas under 1% of molecules were held by such clones in naive cells. When barcode sub-clustering was left out, chimeric consensus sequences inflated TCR diversity, with chimeras reaching as high as 47%. A single cell's worth of spiked-in Jurkat TCR RNA was reported detectable even among one million naive CD8 T cells. Modeling gave around 2.7 recovered TCR RNA copies per cell versus about 10 by digital PCR, implying about 30% capture efficiency. The naive libraries included spiked-in Jurkat TCR RNA (roughly ten copies' worth), and this Jurkat TCR RNA is not part of the donor repertoire. Highly expanded clone sizes could be underestimated if identical TCR molecules share a barcode.

The receptor library was made with PCR. TCRdb records NextSeq 500 as the sequencer. Bulk TCR libraries were generated as previously described, with the TCR primers listed in Table S5 used. Total RNA was purified with the Qiagen AllPrep DNA/RNA kit. Before analysis, reads from multiple sequencing runs of the same library were pooled. For the original study's pipeline: Reads were retained only if the reads had an exact TCR constant sequence, and the retained reads were trimmed to 150 nt and grouped according to their 12-nt molecular barcodes. Reads in each barcode group were sub-clustered using a 15% Levenshtein threshold, and a quality-weighted consensus sequence was built for each RNA molecule. Non-functional sequences were removed, as were lower-count sequences one edit away from another. Based on a fit of two negative binomial distributions, barcode sub-clusters having less than 20% of the maximum read count were discarded. TCRdb's own reprocessing of the public reads used fastp at Q25 and MiXCR and kept productive beta chains. Every entry covers one CDR3 protein and lists the most common genes and DNA from its rows. The V and J calls and clone size come from TCRdb's table, not from the authors' own analysis. The sample yields hundreds of thousands of distinct CDR3 sequences; around 25% were counted once. 0.7% to 0.95% of the sample belongs to the ten largest clones.

The chain joins TRBV4-3 to TRBJ2-1; 8 junctional bases match TRBD2. The receptor's source is a human donor in good health. Some libraries in this study had Jurkat cell RNA spiked in. The sample comprised naive CD8+ T cells from blood, with Jurkat cell RNA spiked in. The sample's cell subset or site label is to be understood as: FACS-sorted CD8+CD4-CCR7+CD45RA+ naive T cells. CDR3 sequence: CASSPDRAGRGSYNEQFF. Here is the DNA: TGCGCCAGCAGCCCAGATCGAGCCGGGAGGGGGTCCTACAATGAGCAGTTCTTC.